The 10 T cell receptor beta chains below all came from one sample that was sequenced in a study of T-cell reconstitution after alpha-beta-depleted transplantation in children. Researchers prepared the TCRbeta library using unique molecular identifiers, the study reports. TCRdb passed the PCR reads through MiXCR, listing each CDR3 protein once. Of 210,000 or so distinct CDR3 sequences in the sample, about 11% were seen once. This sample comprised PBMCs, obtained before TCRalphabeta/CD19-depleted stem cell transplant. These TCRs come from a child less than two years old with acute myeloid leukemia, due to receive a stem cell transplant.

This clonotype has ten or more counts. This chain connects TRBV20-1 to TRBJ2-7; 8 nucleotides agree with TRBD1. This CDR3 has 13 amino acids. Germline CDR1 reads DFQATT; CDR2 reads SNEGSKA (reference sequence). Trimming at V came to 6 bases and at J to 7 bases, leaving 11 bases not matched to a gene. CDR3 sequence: CSASTGGPKEQYF. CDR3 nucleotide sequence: TGCAGTGCCTCAACAGGGGGACCCAAGGAGCAGTACTTC.

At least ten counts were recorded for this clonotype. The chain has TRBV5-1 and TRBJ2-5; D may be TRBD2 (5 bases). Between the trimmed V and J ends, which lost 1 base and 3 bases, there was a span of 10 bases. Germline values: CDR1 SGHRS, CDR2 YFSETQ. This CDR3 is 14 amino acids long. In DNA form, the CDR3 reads TGCGCCAGCAGCTTGCTAGCTCCCGAAGAGACCCAGTACTTC. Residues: CASSLLAPEETQYF. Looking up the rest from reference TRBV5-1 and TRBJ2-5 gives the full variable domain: KAGVTQTPRYLIKTRGQQVTLSCSPISGHRSVSWYQQTPGQGLQFLFEYFSETQRNKGNFPGRFSGRQFSNSRSEMNVSTLELGDSALYLCASSLLAPEETQYFGPGTRLLVL.

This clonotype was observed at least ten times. The CDR3 here is CASSLVRGGITGELFF. The CDR3 nucleotides are TGTGCCAGCAGCTTAGTTCGCGGGGGGATCACCGGGGAGCTGTTTTTT. V usage is TRBV7-8 and J usage is TRBJ2-2; 8 nucleotides align to TRBD2. This CDR3 comprises 16 residues. Germline lookup yields CDR1 SGHVS and CDR2 FQNEAQ. The junction had 5 bases not matched to a gene; V was cut back by 1 base and J by 4 bases.

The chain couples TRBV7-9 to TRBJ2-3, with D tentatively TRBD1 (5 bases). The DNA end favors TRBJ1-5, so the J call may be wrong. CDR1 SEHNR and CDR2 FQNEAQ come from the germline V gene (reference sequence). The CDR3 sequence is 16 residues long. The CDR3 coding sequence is TGTGCCAGCAGCCTCCCCGGGACTAGGACGGCAGATACGCAGCATTTT. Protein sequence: CASSLPGTRTADTQHF.

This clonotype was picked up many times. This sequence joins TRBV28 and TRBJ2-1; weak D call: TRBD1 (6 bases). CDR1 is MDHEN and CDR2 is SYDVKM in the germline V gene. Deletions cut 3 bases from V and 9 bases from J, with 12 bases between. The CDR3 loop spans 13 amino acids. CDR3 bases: TGTGCCAGCAGTTTCCCACAGGGTCTTGAGCAGTTCTTC. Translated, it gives CASSFPQGLEQFF.

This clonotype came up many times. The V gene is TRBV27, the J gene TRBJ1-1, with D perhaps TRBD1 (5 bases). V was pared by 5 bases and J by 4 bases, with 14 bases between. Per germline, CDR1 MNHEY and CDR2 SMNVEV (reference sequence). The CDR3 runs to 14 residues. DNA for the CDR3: TGTGCCAGCAGTCCTATTAGTGACAGCACTGAAGCTTTCTTT. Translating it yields CASSPISDSTEAFF.

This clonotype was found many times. The CDR3 DNA follows: TGTGCCAGCGATGGAGGGGATAGGAGCGAAAAACTGTTTTTT. This translates into CASDGGDRSEKLFF. The chain carries TRBV14 and TRBJ1-4; a possible D gene is TRBD1 (5 bases). The CDR3 runs 14 residues. CDR1 and CDR2 (germline): SGHDN, FVKESK. V was trimmed by 8 bases and J by 8 bases, leaving 18 bases between them. Complete variable domain (other parts from reference TRBV14 and TRBJ1-4): EAGVTQFPSHSVIEKGQTVTLRCDPISGHDNLYWYRRVMGKEIKFLLHFVKESKQDESGMPNNRFLAERTGGTYSTLKVQPAELEDSGVYFCASDGGDRSEKLFFGSGTQLSVL.

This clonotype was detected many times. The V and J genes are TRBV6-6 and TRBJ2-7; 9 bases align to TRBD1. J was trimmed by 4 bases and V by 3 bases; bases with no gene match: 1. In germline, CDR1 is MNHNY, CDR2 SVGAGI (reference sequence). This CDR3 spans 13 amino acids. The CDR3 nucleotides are TGTGCCAGCAGTTATGGGACAGGGTACGAGCAGTACTTC. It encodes CASSYGTGYEQYF.

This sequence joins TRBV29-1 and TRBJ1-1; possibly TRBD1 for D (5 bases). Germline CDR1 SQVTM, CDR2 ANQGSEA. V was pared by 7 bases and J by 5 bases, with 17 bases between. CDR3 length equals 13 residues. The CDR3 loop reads CSGDRAPGTEAFF. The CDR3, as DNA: TGCAGCGGGGACCGGGCCCCAGGGACTGAAGCTTTCTTT.

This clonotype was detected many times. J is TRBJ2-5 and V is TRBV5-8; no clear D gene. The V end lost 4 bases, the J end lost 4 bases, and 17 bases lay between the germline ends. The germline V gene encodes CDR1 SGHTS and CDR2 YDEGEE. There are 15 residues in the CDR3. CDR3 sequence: CASSPKWARRETQYF. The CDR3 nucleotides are TGTGCCAGCAGCCCGAAGTGGGCTAGAAGAGAGACCCAGTACTTC.